Shown below are 16 T cell receptor beta chains from a single sample sequenced in a study of blood T cell repertoires in COVID-19. Measured with immunoSEQ multiplex PCR; TCRdb has only the in-frame clones, and not every one. In the table there are fewer than 200,000 clones, nearly 90% of which are singletons. Material: peripheral blood. These receptors came from a man younger than 35 who had recovered from COVID-19.

The chain recombines TRBV11-2 with TRBJ1-1; D call uncertain. Germline CDR1 SGHAT, CDR2 FQNNGV. V was trimmed by 5 bases and J by 4 bases, leaving 14 bases between them. The CDR3 extends over 14 amino acids. CDR3: CASSTSPGSTEAFF. CDR3 sequence (DNA): TGTGCCAGCAGCACCAGCCCGGGTAGCACTGAAGCTTTCTTT. Using reference TRBV11-2 and TRBJ1-1 for the parts outside the CDR3, the full variable domain is EAGVAQSPRYKIIEKRQSVAFWCNPISGHATLYWYQQILGQGPKLLIQFQNNGVVDDSQLPKDRFSAERLKGVDSTLKIQPAKLEDSAVYLCASSTSPGSTEAFFGQGTRLTVV.

This sequence joins TRBV27 and TRBJ1-5; 7 positions match TRBD1. Looked up from germline, CDR1 is MNHEY and CDR2 is SMNVEV (reference sequence). This CDR3 contains 16 residues. The junction had 11 bases not matched to a gene; V was cut back by 5 bases and J by 4 bases. CDR3 bases: TGTGCCAGCAGTGCCGAGGGGGCTGCCTGGAATCAGCCCCAGCATTTT. Residues: CASSAEGAAWNQPQHF.

This chain connects TRBV7-8 to TRBJ2-3; 13 nucleotides align to TRBD2. This CDR3 has 16 amino acids. V dropped 5 bases and J dropped 7; count of bases not matched to a gene: 9. Germline CDR1 and CDR2: SGHVS and FQNEAQ. The chain's CDR3 is CASSPWTSGSPNTQYF. CDR3 bases: TGTGCCAGCAGCCCTTGGACTAGCGGGAGCCCCAATACGCAGTATTTT.

As to this clone: At one of its ends the junction is not consistent with the germline gene, which may arise from a read error. V gene TRBV7-7 combines with J gene TRBJ1-4; 10 nucleotides match TRBD1. Germline loops: CDR1 SSHAT, CDR2 FNYEAQ (reference sequence). The CDR3 runs to 15 residues. The CDR3 reads CASSSGTGDNEKLFF. The DNA for the CDR3 is TGTGCTAGCAGCTCCGGGACAGGGGATAATGAAAAACTGTTTTTT.

The rearrangement joins TRBV6-5 to TRBJ2-2; TRBD1 is a possible D gene (8 bases). Per germline, CDR1 MNHEY and CDR2 SVGAGI. The CDR3 spans 15 residues. Trimming left V 5 bases short and J 7 bases short, with 17 bases between. The CDR3 DNA sequence: TGTGCCAGCAGTACCTTCCACAGGGGGGGCGGGGAGCTGTTTTTT. Translation: CASSTFHRGGGELFF.

The rearrangement links TRBV24-1 to TRBJ2-3, with TRBD2 as a possible D gene (6 bases). Per germline, CDR1 KGHDR and CDR2 SFDVKD. CDR3 length: 14 amino acids. With 1 base removed from V and 7 bases from J, the gap between germline ends came to 11 bases. The CDR3, as DNA: TGTGCCACCAGTGATTTAAACGGGGACTATACGCAGTATTTT. The encoded protein is CATSDLNGDYTQYF.

This clone was counted a single time. This sequence joins TRBV3-1 (or the pseudogene TRBV3-2) and TRBJ1-1; TRBD1 matches 7 bases. Germline CDR1 is LGHDT and CDR2 is YNNKEL (reference sequence). This CDR3 region has 15 residues. V shed 1 base and J 1 base; nucleotides not matched to a gene: 3. DNA for the CDR3: TGTGCCAGCAGCCAAGGGTGGACAGGGAACACTGAAGCTTTCTTT. This sequence encodes CASSQGWTGNTEAFF.

This chain joins TRBV11-2 and TRBJ1-4; no clear D gene. This CDR3 contains 14 residues. V was shortened by 5 bases and J by 8 bases, with 15 bases between the two germline ends. The germline CDR1 and CDR2 sequences are SGHAT and FQNNGV. The CDR3 sequence is CASSPNRMWEKLFF. DNA for the CDR3: TGTGCCAGCAGCCCGAACAGAATGTGGGAAAAACTGTTTTTT.

This clone has a single count. The V call is TRBV27, the J call TRBJ2-7; tentatively, D is TRBD2 (6 bases). V dropped 6 bases and J dropped 4 bases, with 13 bases sitting between them. CDR3 size: 13 residues. Germline-derived CDR1 and CDR2 are MNHEY and SMNVEV (reference sequence). CDR3 loop: CASSYGRGYEQYF. DNA for the CDR3: TGTGCCAGCAGCTACGGGAGAGGATACGAGCAGTACTTC.

The chain joins TRBV5-1 to TRBJ2-1; D gene uncertain. CDR1 is SGHRS and CDR2 is YFSETQ in the germline V gene. The CDR3 totals 13 residues. V gave up 2 bases and J gave up 6 bases, with 9 bases separating them. The CDR3 spells CASSLSSRNEQFF. Written as DNA, the CDR3 is TGCGCCAGCAGCTTAAGCTCCCGCAATGAGCAGTTCTTC.

This clone came up once. The J gene is TRBJ2-1, the V gene TRBV19, with TRBD2 as a possible D gene (5 bases). Trimming took off 6 bases at V and 3 bases at J, with 15 bases between the two ends. CDR3 length: 15 amino acids. Germline CDR1 is LNHDA and CDR2 is SQIVND (reference sequence). CDR3 in amino acids: CASRPSGIRYNEQFF. In nucleotides, the CDR3 is TGTGCCAGTAGACCGAGCGGAATCCGCTACAATGAGCAGTTCTTC.

The table lists this clone with a count of one. V is TRBV2 and J is TRBJ1-6, with a possible D match to TRBD1 (6 bases). V lost 5 bases to trimming and J lost 7 bases, with 12 bases between them. CDR3 length: 14 residues. In germline, CDR1 is SNHLY, CDR2 FYNNEI. This CDR3 is CASSMAQGNSPLHF. The DNA for the CDR3 is TGTGCCAGCAGTATGGCCCAGGGGAATTCACCCCTCCACTTT.

V and J are TRBV7-2 and TRBJ2-7; 12 bases map to TRBD2. Losses at the gene ends were 5 bases for V and 6 bases for J; bases not matched to a gene: 5. The CDR3 length is 14 residues. Germline CDR1 and CDR2: SGHTA and FQGNSA. The CDR3 loop reads CASSPSGRASEQYF. CDR3 bases: TGTGCCAGCAGCCCTAGCGGGAGGGCCTCCGAGCAGTACTTC.

Note on this clone: One base away lies a much larger clone, so this may be a sequencing read error. This rearrangement joins TRBV7-9 to TRBJ2-7, with 7 bases fitting TRBD1. Germline lookup yields CDR1 SEHNR and CDR2 FQNEAQ (reference sequence). CDR3 length: 13 residues. Trimming removed 2 bases from V and 2 bases from J; junction bases left unmatched: 0. In nucleotides, the CDR3 is TGTGCCAGCAGCTTACAGGGGGCCTACGAGCAGTACTTC. Translating it yields CASSLQGAYEQYF.

CDR3 bases: TGTGCCAGCAGCGCCGACAGTTACATCGACGAGCAGTACTTC. It yields the protein CASSADSYIDEQYF. The chain employs TRBV7-2 and TRBJ2-7; tentatively, D is TRBD1 (5 bases). Germline CDR1 SGHTA, CDR2 FQGNSA. The germline V and J ends were trimmed by 5 bases and 5 bases, with 16 bases remaining between them. The CDR3 length is 14 residues.

This clone was counted only a few times. The chain uses TRBV15 and TRBJ1-1; D not resolved. Germline CDR1 and CDR2: LNHNV and YYDKDF (reference sequence). Trimming stripped 5 bases from V and 0 bases from J, with 16 bases between. The CDR3 is made up of 16 amino acids. The CDR3 spells CATSPHRSFMNTEAFF. CDR3 DNA sequence: TGTGCCACCAGCCCCCATCGGAGTTTCATGAACACTGAAGCTTTCTTT.